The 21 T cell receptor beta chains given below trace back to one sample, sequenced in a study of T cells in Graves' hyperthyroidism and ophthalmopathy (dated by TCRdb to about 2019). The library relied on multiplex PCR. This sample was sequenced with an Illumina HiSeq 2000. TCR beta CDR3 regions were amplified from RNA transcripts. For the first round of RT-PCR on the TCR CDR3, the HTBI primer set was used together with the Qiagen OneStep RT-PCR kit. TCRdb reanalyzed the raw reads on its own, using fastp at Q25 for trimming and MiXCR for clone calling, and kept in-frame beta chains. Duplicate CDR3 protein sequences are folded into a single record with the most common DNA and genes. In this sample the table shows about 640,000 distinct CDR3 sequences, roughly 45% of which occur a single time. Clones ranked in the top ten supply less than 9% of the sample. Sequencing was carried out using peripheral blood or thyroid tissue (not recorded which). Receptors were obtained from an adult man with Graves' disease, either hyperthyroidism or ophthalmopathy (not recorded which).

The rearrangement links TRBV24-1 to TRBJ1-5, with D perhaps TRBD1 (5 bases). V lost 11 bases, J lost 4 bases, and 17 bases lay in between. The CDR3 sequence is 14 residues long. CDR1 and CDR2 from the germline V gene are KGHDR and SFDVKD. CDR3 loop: CAIKGSQLNQPQHF. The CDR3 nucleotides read TGTGCCATCAAGGGGAGCCAGTTAAATCAGCCCCAGCATTTT.

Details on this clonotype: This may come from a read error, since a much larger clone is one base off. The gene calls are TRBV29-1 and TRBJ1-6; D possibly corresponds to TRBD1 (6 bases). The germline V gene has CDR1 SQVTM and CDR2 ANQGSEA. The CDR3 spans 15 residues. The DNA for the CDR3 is TGCAGCGTTCAGACAGGAAACTCCTATAATTTACCCCTCCACTTT. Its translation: CSVQTGNSYNLPLHF.

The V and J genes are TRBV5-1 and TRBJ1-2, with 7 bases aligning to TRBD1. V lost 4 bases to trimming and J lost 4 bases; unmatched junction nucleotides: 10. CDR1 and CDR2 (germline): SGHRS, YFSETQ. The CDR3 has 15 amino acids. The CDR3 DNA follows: TGCGCCAGCAGCCCGGGGACAGACGGAGCCTATGGCTACACCTTC. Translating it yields CASSPGTDGAYGYTF.

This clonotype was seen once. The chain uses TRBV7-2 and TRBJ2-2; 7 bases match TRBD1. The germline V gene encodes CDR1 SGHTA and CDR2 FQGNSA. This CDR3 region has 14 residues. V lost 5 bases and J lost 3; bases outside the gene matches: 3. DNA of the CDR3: TGTGCCAGCAGCACGACAGGGTACACCGGGGAGCTGTTTTTT. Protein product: CASSTTGYTGELFF.

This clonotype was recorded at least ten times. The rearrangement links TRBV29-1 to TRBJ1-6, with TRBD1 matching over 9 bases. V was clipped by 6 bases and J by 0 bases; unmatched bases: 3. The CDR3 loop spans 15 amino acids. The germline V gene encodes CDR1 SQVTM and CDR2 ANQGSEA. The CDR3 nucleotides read TGCAGCGTCCAGACAGGGGGCTCCTATAATTCACCCCTCCACTTT. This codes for CSVQTGGSYNSPLHF.

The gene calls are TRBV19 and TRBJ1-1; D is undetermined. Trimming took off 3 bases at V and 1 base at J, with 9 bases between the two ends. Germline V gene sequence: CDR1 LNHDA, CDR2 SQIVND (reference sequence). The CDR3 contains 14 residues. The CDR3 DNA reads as TGTGCCAGTAGTATTCACACCTCGAACACTGAAGCTTTCTTT. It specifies CASSIHTSNTEAFF.

The CDR3 DNA reads as TGTGCCAGCAGCTTGAGGTGGTCTGGGGCGAACACCGGGGAGCTGTTTTTT. It translates to CASSLRWSGANTGELFF. V gene TRBV5-6 combines with J gene TRBJ2-2; no firm D call. The V and J ends lost 1 base and 0 bases respectively, with 13 bases between them. This CDR3 has 17 residues. Germline-derived CDR1 and CDR2 are SGHDT and YYEEEE.

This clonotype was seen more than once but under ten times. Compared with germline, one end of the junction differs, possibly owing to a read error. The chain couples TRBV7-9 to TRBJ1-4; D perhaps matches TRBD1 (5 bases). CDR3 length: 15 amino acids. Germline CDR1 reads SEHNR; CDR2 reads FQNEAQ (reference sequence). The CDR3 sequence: CASSVAYGTDEKLFF. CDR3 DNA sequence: TGTGCCAGCAGCGTAGCCTACGGGACGGATGAAAAACTGTTTTTT.

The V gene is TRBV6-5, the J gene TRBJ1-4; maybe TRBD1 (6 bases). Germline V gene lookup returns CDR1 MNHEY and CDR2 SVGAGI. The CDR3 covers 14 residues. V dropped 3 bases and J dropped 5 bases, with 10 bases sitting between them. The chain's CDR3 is CASSYGGENEKLFF. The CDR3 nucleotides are TGTGCCAGCAGTTATGGGGGCGAAAATGAAAAACTGTTTTTT.

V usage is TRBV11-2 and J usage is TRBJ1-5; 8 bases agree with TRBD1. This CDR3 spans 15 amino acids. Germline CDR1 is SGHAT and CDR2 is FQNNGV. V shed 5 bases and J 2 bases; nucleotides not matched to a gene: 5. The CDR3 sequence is CASSPGQEGNQPQHF. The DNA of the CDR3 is TGTGCCAGCAGCCCGGGACAGGAGGGCAATCAGCCCCAGCATTTT. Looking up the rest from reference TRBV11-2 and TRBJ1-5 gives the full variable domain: EAGVAQSPRYKIIEKRQSVAFWCNPISGHATLYWYQQILGQGPKLLIQFQNNGVVDDSQLPKDRFSAERLKGVDSTLKIQPAKLEDSAVYLCASSPGQEGNQPQHFGDGTRLSIL.

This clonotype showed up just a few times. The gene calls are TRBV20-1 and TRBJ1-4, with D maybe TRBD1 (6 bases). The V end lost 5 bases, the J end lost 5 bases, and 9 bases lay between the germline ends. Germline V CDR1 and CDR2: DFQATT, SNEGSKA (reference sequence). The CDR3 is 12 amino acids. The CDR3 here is CSAPDRNEKLFF. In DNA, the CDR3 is TGCAGTGCTCCAGACAGGAATGAAAAACTGTTTTTT.

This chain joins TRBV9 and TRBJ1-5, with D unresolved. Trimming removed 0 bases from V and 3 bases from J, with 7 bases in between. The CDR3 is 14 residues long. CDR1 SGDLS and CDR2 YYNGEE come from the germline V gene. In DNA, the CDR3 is TGTGCCAGCAGCGTAGCGGGTTTCAATCAGCCCCAGCATTTT. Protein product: CASSVAGFNQPQHF.

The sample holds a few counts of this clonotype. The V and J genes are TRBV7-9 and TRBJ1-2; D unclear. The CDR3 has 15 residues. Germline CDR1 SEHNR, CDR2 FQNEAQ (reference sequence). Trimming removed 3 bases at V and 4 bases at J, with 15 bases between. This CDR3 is CASSLDVSLGYGYTF. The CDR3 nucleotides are TGTGCCAGCAGCTTGGATGTCAGCCTAGGCTATGGCTACACCTTC. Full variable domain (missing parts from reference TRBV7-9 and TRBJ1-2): DTGVSQNPRHKITKRGQNVTFRCDPISEHNRLYWYRQTLGQGPEFLTYFQNEAQLEKSRLLSDRFSAERPKGSFSTLEIQRTEQGDSAMYLCASSLDVSLGYGYTFGSGTRLTVV.

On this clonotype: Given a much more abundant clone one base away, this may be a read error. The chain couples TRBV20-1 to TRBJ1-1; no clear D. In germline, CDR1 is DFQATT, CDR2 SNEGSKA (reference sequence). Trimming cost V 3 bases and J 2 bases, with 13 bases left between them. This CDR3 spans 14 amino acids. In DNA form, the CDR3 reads TGCAGTGCTAGTAAGGCAGTAAATAACACTGAAGCTTTCTTT. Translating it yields CSASKAVNNTEAFF.

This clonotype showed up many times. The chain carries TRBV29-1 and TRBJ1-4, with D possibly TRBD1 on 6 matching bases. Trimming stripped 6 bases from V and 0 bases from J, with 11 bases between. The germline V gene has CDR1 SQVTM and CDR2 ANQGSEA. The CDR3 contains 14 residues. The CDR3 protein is CSVDRTATNEKLFF. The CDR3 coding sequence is TGCAGCGTGGACAGAACCGCAACTAATGAAAAACTGTTTTTT.

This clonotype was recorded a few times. The CDR3 sequence: CASSVDYTGELFF. In DNA, the CDR3 is TGTGCCAGCAGCGTAGACTACACCGGGGAGCTGTTTTTT. This rearrangement joins TRBV9 to TRBJ2-2; D not resolved. The V end lost 0 bases, the J end lost 3 bases, and 3 bases lay between the germline ends. The CDR3 contains 13 residues. The V gene's germline CDR1 is SGDLS and CDR2 YYNGEE.

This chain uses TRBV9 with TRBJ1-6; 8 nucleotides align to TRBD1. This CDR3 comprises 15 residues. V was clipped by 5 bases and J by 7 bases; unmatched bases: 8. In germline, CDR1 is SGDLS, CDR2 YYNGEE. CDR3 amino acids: CASSSNDRGNSPLHF. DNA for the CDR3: TGTGCCAGCAGTTCAAACGACAGGGGAAATTCACCCCTCCACTTT.

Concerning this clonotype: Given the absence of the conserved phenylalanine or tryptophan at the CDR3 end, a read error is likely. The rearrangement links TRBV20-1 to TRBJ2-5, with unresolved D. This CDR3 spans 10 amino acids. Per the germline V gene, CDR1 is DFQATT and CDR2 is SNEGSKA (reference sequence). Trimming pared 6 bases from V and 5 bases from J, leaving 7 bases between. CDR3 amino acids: CSALGETQYL. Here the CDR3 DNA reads TGCAGTGCCCTCGGGGAGACCCAGTACCTC.

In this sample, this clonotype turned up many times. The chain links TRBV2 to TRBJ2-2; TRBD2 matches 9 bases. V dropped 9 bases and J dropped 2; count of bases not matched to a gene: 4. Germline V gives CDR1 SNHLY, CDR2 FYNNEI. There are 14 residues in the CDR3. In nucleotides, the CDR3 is TGTGCCAGTCGACTAGCGGTAAACACCGGGGAGCTGTTTTTT. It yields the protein CASRLAVNTGELFF.

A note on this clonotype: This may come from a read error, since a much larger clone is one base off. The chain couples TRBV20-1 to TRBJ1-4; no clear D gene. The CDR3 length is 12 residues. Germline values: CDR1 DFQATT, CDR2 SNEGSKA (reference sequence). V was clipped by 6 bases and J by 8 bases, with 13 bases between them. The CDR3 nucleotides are TGCAGTGCCGAGGTTGATATCGAAAAACTGTTTTTT. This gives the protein CSAEVDIEKLFF.

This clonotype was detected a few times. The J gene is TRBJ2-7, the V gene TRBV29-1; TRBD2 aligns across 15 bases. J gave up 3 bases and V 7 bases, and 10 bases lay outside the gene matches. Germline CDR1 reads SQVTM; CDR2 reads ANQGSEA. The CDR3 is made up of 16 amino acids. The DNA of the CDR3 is TGCAGCGCACCGGGACTAGCGGGGGGATCGGTCTACGAGCAGTACTTC. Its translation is CSAPGLAGGSVYEQYF.